This T cell receptor (beta chain) was observed in a study of blood T cell repertoires in COVID-19. Looking at the study overall: The study drew acute and convalescent COVID-19 samples from the United States, Italy and Spain. T cells, B-cell-depleted T cells, or PBMCs provided the cDNA or gDNA that served as material.

Germline-derived CDR1 and CDR2 are SGHNT and YENEEA. V was trimmed by 5 bases and J by 0 bases, leaving 8 bases between them. The CDR3 spans 15 residues. Per the original methods: Quantification of nucleated cells was approximated via reference gene primer amplification. Sequencing used immunoSEQ multiplex PCR; TCRdb keeps in-frame clones, though not all of them. V, J and clone size derive from that table, while D and trimming were established from the DNA sequence. The table lists some 120,000 clones, 80% to 85% of them singletons. V is TRBV11-3 and J is TRBJ2-6; D is possibly TRBD1 (5 bases). This TCR derives from a woman aged 25 to 45 who had recovered from COVID-19. Sequenced material: peripheral blood. Here the CDR3 reads CASSEDSSGANVLTF. DNA of the CDR3: TGTGCCAGCAGCGAAGACAGCTCTGGGGCCAACGTCCTGACTTTC.